These 21 T cell receptor beta chains were sequenced from one sample in a study of T cell changes during pregnancy in multiple sclerosis. Measured with immunoSEQ multiplex PCR; TCRdb has only the in-frame clones, and not every one. The table has approximately 30,000 clones, roughly nine tenths seen once. The sample in question was CD8+ T cells from peripheral blood mononuclear cells, obtained in the second trimester of pregnancy. The origin of the receptors is a female donor with multiple sclerosis, enrolled in a pregnancy study.

This clone has just one count. CDR3 bases: TGCACCAGCAGCCAAGATAAGAACAGGTGCAGGAATGGCTACACCTTC. Its translation is CTSSQDKNRCRNGYTF. The gene calls are TRBV1 and TRBJ1-2; the listed D gene, TRBD1, was not tested against the DNA. TRBV1 is tagged as a pseudogene. The CDR3 is 16 amino acids.

The V and J genes are TRBV2 and TRBJ1-2, with D perhaps TRBD1 (6 bases). The CDR3 totals 15 residues. V lost 4 bases, J lost 3 bases, and 15 bases lay in between. Germline values: CDR1 SNHLY, CDR2 FYNNEI. The CDR3 protein is CASSAPTGIDYGYTF. CDR3 DNA sequence: TGTGCCAGCAGTGCCCCAACAGGGATTGACTATGGCTACACCTTC.

This clone was observed a handful of times. The chain links TRBV27 to TRBJ2-7; 9 bases agree with TRBD1. Germline CDR1 reads MNHEY; CDR2 reads SMNVEV (reference sequence). The CDR3 has 14 residues. The V gene end was trimmed by 5 bases and the J gene end by 2 bases; junction bases not matched to a gene: 4. The CDR3 DNA is TGTGCCAGCAGTCGCCGGGACAGGGCCTACGAGCAGTACTTC. It translates to CASSRRDRAYEQYF.

The chain carries TRBV9 and TRBJ2-3; 9 bases are shared with TRBD2. CDR1 and CDR2 from the germline V gene are SGDLS and YYNGEE. This CDR3 region has 15 residues. The J segment lost 8 bases and the V segment lost 4 bases, leaving 11 bases of the junction unmatched. The CDR3 spells CASSLWASGVGTQYF. The CDR3 DNA is TGTGCCAGCAGCCTCTGGGCTAGCGGGGTTGGTACGCAGTATTTT.

The CDR3 protein is CASSTDRGLNSPLHF. In DNA form, the CDR3 reads TGTGCCAGCAGCACTGACAGGGGCCTAAATTCACCCCTCCACTTT. The chain uses TRBV7-9 and TRBJ1-6; TRBD1 matches 8 bases. V was clipped by 5 bases and J by 7 bases; unmatched bases: 7. Germline values: CDR1 SEHNR, CDR2 FQNEAQ (reference sequence). The CDR3 runs to 15 residues.

The chain combines TRBV27 with TRBJ2-7; D might be TRBD1 (5 bases). The germline gives CDR1 MNHEY, CDR2 SMNVEV (reference sequence). V was shortened by 5 bases and J by 6 bases, with 17 bases between the two germline ends. The CDR3 length is 14 residues. Here the CDR3 reads CASSPRPRAGEQYF. The CDR3 region has the DNA TGTGCCAGCAGTCCCCGACCCAGGGCAGGCGAGCAGTACTTC.

CDR3 residues: CASSLQGSGNTIYF. CDR3 bases: TGTGCCAGCAGTTTACAGGGCTCTGGAAACACCATATATTTT. V gene TRBV27 combines with J gene TRBJ1-3, with D possibly matching TRBD1 (5 bases). V dropped 2 bases and J dropped 0 bases, with 5 bases sitting between them. The CDR3 runs to 14 residues. The germline V gene encodes CDR1 MNHEY and CDR2 SMNVEV (reference sequence).

The rearrangement joins TRBV5-1 to TRBJ2-3, with D tentatively TRBD1 (5 bases). Trimming shortened V by 0 bases and J by 6 bases, and 23 bases separated the two germline ends. The CDR3 is made up of 18 amino acids. Germline V gene sequence: CDR1 SGHRS, CDR2 YFSETQ. The CDR3 sequence is CASSLVGPRVQLADTQYF. CDR3 in DNA: TGCGCCAGCAGCTTGGTGGGGCCTAGGGTCCAGCTGGCGGATACGCAGTATTTT.

V and J are TRBV13 and TRBJ1-1; D call uncertain. CDR3 length equals 14 residues. Germline CDR1 and CDR2: PRHDT and FYEKMQ (reference sequence). Deletions cut 3 bases from V and 0 bases from J, with 8 bases between. The CDR3 DNA is TGTGCCAGCAGCTTTGCGGGTATGAACACTGAAGCTTTCTTT. This encodes CASSFAGMNTEAFF.

The V and J genes are TRBV4-2 and TRBJ1-4, with D uncertain. Per germline, CDR1 LGHNA and CDR2 YNFKEQ. This CDR3 comprises 14 residues. Trimming removed 3 bases from V and 8 bases from J, with 13 bases in between. The CDR3 sequence is CASSQEEVSEKLFF. CDR3 in DNA: TGTGCCAGCAGCCAGGAGGAGGTATCAGAAAAACTGTTTTTT.

The rearrangement links TRBV19 to TRBJ2-3; 7 bases match TRBD1. The CDR3 spans 16 residues. Looked up from germline, CDR1 is LNHDA and CDR2 is SQIVND (reference sequence). V lost 5 bases to trimming and J lost 2 bases; unmatched junction nucleotides: 10. The chain's CDR3 is CASSRTGETATDTQYF. The CDR3 DNA is TGTGCCAGTAGTCGAACAGGGGAAACGGCCACAGATACGCAGTATTTT. The full variable domain, in which reference TRBV19 and TRBJ2-3 provide the parts outside the CDR3, is DGGITQSPKYLFRKEGQNVTLSCEQNLNHDAMYWYRQDPGQGLRLIYYSQIVNDFQKGDIAEGYSVSREKKESFPLTVTSAQKNPTAFYLCASSRTGETATDTQYFGPGTRLTVL.

The chain joins TRBV29-1 to TRBJ2-5; D is possibly TRBD2 (5 bases). This CDR3 has 14 residues. V was shortened by 8 bases and J by 0 bases, with 16 bases between the two germline ends. The germline V gene encodes CDR1 SQVTM and CDR2 ANQGSEA. The CDR3 nucleotides read TGCAGCATCGAAGGTGCGGACTACCAAGAGACCCAGTACTTC. Amino acid sequence: CSIEGADYQETQYF.

The chain recombines TRBV27 with TRBJ2-3, with D perhaps TRBD1 (5 bases). This CDR3 contains 14 residues. Germline CDR1 and CDR2: MNHEY and SMNVEV (reference sequence). The ends were cut back, 3 bases at V and 2 bases at J, with 9 bases in the middle. DNA of the CDR3: TGTGCCAGCAGTTTGGGGCTTTTCACAGATACGCAGTATTTT. Protein: CASSLGLFTDTQYF.

V is TRBV2 and J is TRBJ2-7, with TRBD2 matching 14 bases. The CDR3 runs to 15 residues. Germline V CDR1 and CDR2: SNHLY, FYNNEI. Losses at the gene ends were 2 bases for V and 11 bases for J; bases not matched to a gene: 8. The CDR3 bases are TGTGCCAGCAGTGAACAGTCGGGACTAGCGGGAGACGAGTACTTC. Its translation is CASSEQSGLAGDEYF.

The V call is TRBV27, the J call TRBJ1-1; 7 nucleotides match TRBD1. The CDR3 spans 16 residues. Germline CDR1 is MNHEY and CDR2 is SMNVEV (reference sequence). Trimming cost V 4 bases and J 1 base; bases outside gene matches: 9. The CDR3 region is CASSSRTGQPNTEAFF. The DNA of the CDR3 is TGTGCCAGCAGTTCCCGGACGGGACAGCCGAACACTGAAGCTTTCTTT.

V gene TRBV5-8 combines with J gene TRBJ2-1; D is possibly TRBD1 (6 bases). The CDR3 runs to 17 residues. V dropped 4 bases and J dropped 0 bases, with 17 bases sitting between them. The germline V gene encodes CDR1 SGHTS and CDR2 YDEGEE. CDR3 DNA sequence: TGTGCCAGCAGCCCCCTCCAAGGGGGTCGCTCCTACAATGAGCAGTTCTTC. The encoded protein is CASSPLQGGRSYNEQFF.

The V and J genes are TRBV9 and TRBJ2-2, with D perhaps matching TRBD2 (7 bases). Trimming cost V 0 bases and J 7 bases, with 13 bases left between them. The CDR3 runs to 15 residues. In germline, CDR1 is SGDLS, CDR2 YYNGEE. CDR3 loop: CASSVEGGLGGELFF. In nucleotides, the CDR3 is TGTGCCAGCAGCGTAGAGGGGGGGCTGGGCGGGGAGCTGTTTTTT.

This chain uses TRBV6-6 with TRBJ1-1; D is perhaps TRBD1 (6 bases). Germline values: CDR1 MNHNY, CDR2 SVGAGI (reference sequence). This CDR3 has 15 amino acids. V lost 10 bases and J 1 base, leaving 19 bases between the germline ends. CDR3 DNA: TGTGCCACCCTAAAACCCGGACAGTGGAACACTGAAGCTTTCTTT. This sequence encodes CATLKPGQWNTEAFF.

The chain couples TRBV5-1 to TRBJ2-5; possible D gene TRBD1, 5 bases. The CDR3 has 16 residues. The germline V gene encodes CDR1 SGHRS and CDR2 YFSETQ. The V end lost 0 bases, the J end lost 4 bases, and 16 bases lay between the germline ends. The CDR3 region is CASSLVQGQKGETQYF. CDR3 nucleotide sequence: TGCGCCAGCAGCTTGGTTCAGGGCCAAAAAGGAGAGACCCAGTACTTC.

The chain employs TRBV28 and TRBJ1-5; D unresolved. The CDR3 is made up of 14 amino acids. The V gene's germline CDR1 is MDHEN and CDR2 SYDVKM. V lost 7 bases to trimming and J lost 1 base, with 11 bases between them. Here the CDR3 reads CASTLFSSNQPQHF. The CDR3 nucleotides are TGTGCCAGCACCCTTTTTTCCAGCAATCAGCCCCAGCATTTT.

The chain links TRBV5-6 to TRBJ1-1; 10 positions agree with TRBD1. Germline V gene lookup returns CDR1 SGHDT and CDR2 YYEEEE. The CDR3 is 13 amino acids. V shed 1 base and J 11 bases; nucleotides not matched to a gene: 5. In DNA form, the CDR3 reads TGTGCCAGCAGCTTGCGACAGGGGGCACCGGCTTTCTTT. Amino acids: CASSLRQGAPAFF.